A single sample is the source of the 18 T cell receptor beta chains below, sequenced in a study of blood T cells in healthy people across ages. The second PCR ran about 6 to 12 cycles with a sample-barcoded 5' primer and J-beta primers. TCRdb ran MiXCR on the 5' RACE reads and lists one entry per CDR3 protein. The profile shows roughly 500,000 distinct CDR3 sequences, roughly 29% of them singletons. The sample taken for sequencing was blood. These TCRs come from a woman in her 70s in good health.

The table lists this clonotype with a few counts. As DNA, the CDR3 is TGTGCCAGCAGTCCGACAGGCATCCCAGAGACCCAGTACTTC. It yields the protein CASSPTGIPETQYF. J is TRBJ2-5 and V is TRBV3-1; TRBD1 is a possible D gene (6 bases). Germline V lookup: CDR1 LGHDT, CDR2 YNNKEL (reference sequence). Trimming stripped 6 bases from V and 4 bases from J, with 15 bases between. The CDR3 contains 14 residues.

The V and J genes are TRBV18 and TRBJ1-2; no firm D call. The V end lost 2 bases, the J end lost 8 bases, and 12 bases lay between the germline ends. Germline values: CDR1 KGHSH, CDR2 LQKENI. The CDR3 contains 13 residues. CDR3 sequence (DNA): TGTGCCAGCTCACCAGCGCCTTTCGAAGGCTACACCTTC. Its translation is CASSPAPFEGYTF.

The chain links TRBV5-6 to TRBJ1-4, with a tentative D call TRBD1 (5 bases). The V end was cut by 2 bases, the J end by 8 bases, with 10 bases between. Germline values: CDR1 SGHDT, CDR2 YYEEEE. The CDR3 covers 13 residues. The CDR3 loop reads CASSFGGEEKLFF. The DNA of the CDR3 is TGTGCCAGCAGCTTCGGGGGAGAGGAAAAACTGTTTTTT.

This clonotype was seen only a few times. The junction does not match germline at one end; this may be a read error. The V gene is TRBV4-3, the J gene TRBJ1-2; a weak D match, TRBD1 (6 bases). Germline values: CDR1 LGHNA, CDR2 YSLEER. The CDR3 is 15 amino acids. Written as DNA, the CDR3 is TGCGCCAGCAGCCAAGCCAGGAGGGGGGACTATGGCTACATCTTC. Translation: CASSQARRGDYGYIF.

The gene calls are TRBV18 and TRBJ2-5; D is perhaps TRBD2 (5 bases). The last part of the DNA fits TRBJ2-7 better; the J call may be wrong. The CDR3 sequence is 15 residues long. The germline gives CDR1 KGHSH, CDR2 LQKENI. CDR3 residues: CASSPPRTRSSEQYF. The CDR3, as DNA: TGTGCCAGCTCACCACCCCGGACTCGCTCTAGCGAGCAGTACTTC.

This clonotype was picked up a small number of times. The chain uses TRBV27 and TRBJ2-1; 9 bases agree with TRBD2. The length of the CDR3 is 16 residues. Per the germline V gene, CDR1 is MNHEY and CDR2 is SMNVEV (reference sequence). Trimming cost V 1 base and J 6 bases; bases outside gene matches: 7. This CDR3 is CASSLWGGGAPNEQFF. In nucleotides, the CDR3 is TGTGCCAGCAGTTTATGGGGCGGGGGGGCCCCCAATGAGCAGTTCTTC.

The chain combines TRBV29-1 with TRBJ1-2; D unresolved. CDR1 is SQVTM and CDR2 is ANQGSEA in the germline V gene. CDR3 length equals 13 residues. V was pared by 6 bases and J by 0 bases, with 11 bases between. The CDR3 DNA reads as TGCAGCGTAACACCAATTACTAACTATGGCTACACCTTC. Protein sequence: CSVTPITNYGYTF.

The genes are TRBV6-6 and TRBJ2-2; D uncertain. The ends were cut back, 6 bases at V and 1 base at J, with 12 bases in the middle. The germline V gene encodes CDR1 MNHNY and CDR2 SVGAGI (reference sequence). The CDR3 is 15 amino acids. CDR3 amino acids: CASRTDILNTGELFF. The DNA of the CDR3 is TGTGCCAGCAGAACAGACATCCTGAACACCGGGGAGCTGTTTTTT.

The chain links TRBV5-4 to TRBJ1-2, with 7 bases identical to TRBD1. Losses at the gene ends were 4 bases for V and 6 bases for J; bases not matched to a gene: 6. The CDR3 spans 13 residues. From germline, CDR1 is SGHNT and CDR2 YYREEE (reference sequence). Here the CDR3 DNA reads TGTGCCAGCAGCCTTGAAGGGGGCCATGGCTACACCTTC. As protein: CASSLEGGHGYTF.

This clonotype was seen more than once but under ten times. V gene TRBV10-3 combines with J gene TRBJ2-7; D unclear. Trimming stripped 2 bases from V and 2 bases from J, with 10 bases between. Germline values: CDR1 ENHRY, CDR2 SYGVKD. The CDR3 length is 14 residues. The CDR3: CAISEGNAPYEQYF. The CDR3 DNA is TGTGCCATCAGTGAGGGTAATGCGCCCTACGAGCAGTACTTC.

There are a few counts of this clonotype. The chain has TRBV7-6 and TRBJ2-1; 8 bases agree with TRBD2. Germline V gene data show CDR1 as SGHVS and CDR2 as FNYEAQ. The CDR3 is made up of 16 amino acids. V shed 0 bases, J shed 7 bases, and the junction held 8 bases outside the gene matches. The CDR3 region has the DNA TGTGCCAGCAGCTTAGCGGGCGGGGGGTCGATAAATGAGCAGTTCTTC. Translated: CASSLAGGGSINEQFF.

The V call is TRBV7-2, the J call TRBJ2-7; D is undetermined. Germline V CDR1 and CDR2: SGHTA, FQGNSA. V dropped 5 bases and J dropped 5 bases, with 13 bases sitting between them. The length of the CDR3 is 13 residues. The CDR3 region has the DNA TGTGCCAGCAGCCAAATCCCACACAACGAGCAGTACTTC. Translation: CASSQIPHNEQYF.

The rearrangement joins TRBV4-3 to TRBJ2-2; D call uncertain. With 0 bases removed from V and 6 bases from J, the gap between germline ends came to 11 bases. The CDR3 has 15 amino acids. The germline V gene has CDR1 LGHNA and CDR2 YSLEER. The CDR3 reads CASSQEGLRPGELFF. CDR3 nucleotides: TGCGCCAGCAGCCAAGAGGGGTTGCGTCCCGGGGAGCTGTTTTTT.

The V gene is TRBV9, the J gene TRBJ1-3; 9 nucleotides align to TRBD1. With V trimmed by 0 bases and J by 3 bases, 4 bases remained unmatched. The CDR3 is 16 residues long. In germline, CDR1 is SGDLS, CDR2 YYNGEE. CDR3 DNA sequence: TGTGCCAGCAGCGTAGACAGGGGGCTATATGGAAACACCATATATTTT. Its translation: CASSVDRGLYGNTIYF.

This clonotype has just one count. The chain couples TRBV7-2 to TRBJ2-4; D uncertain. Germline V gene data show CDR1 as SGHTA and CDR2 as FQGNSA. The CDR3 extends over 18 amino acids. Deletions cut 1 base from V and 0 bases from J, with 16 bases between. In nucleotides, the CDR3 is TGTGCCAGCAGCTTAGGTGCGCTAGTGGGGAAAGCCAAAAACATTCAGTACTTC. Translating it yields CASSLGALVGKAKNIQYF.

The chain is built from TRBV7-9 and TRBJ1-6; a possible D gene is TRBD1 (6 bases). CDR1 and CDR2 from the germline V gene are SEHNR and FQNEAQ (reference sequence). The CDR3 is made up of 14 amino acids. The V and J ends lost 2 bases and 11 bases respectively, with 13 bases between them. The CDR3 is CASSLTQGRTPLHF. The CDR3 DNA reads TGTGCCAGCAGCTTAACGCAGGGGAGGACACCCCTCCACTTT.

The sample holds a few counts of this clonotype. The CDR3 loop is CASRDDRSSGNTIYF. CDR3 coding DNA: TGTGCCAGCAGAGACGACAGGAGCTCTGGAAACACCATATATTTT. V usage is TRBV12-3 or TRBV12-4 and J usage is TRBJ1-3; D perhaps matches TRBD1 (6 bases). The ends were cut back, 6 bases at V and 0 bases at J, with 12 bases in the middle. This CDR3 comprises 15 residues.

This clonotype was detected only a few times. The rearrangement links TRBV2 to TRBJ2-5; D might be TRBD1 or TRBD2, each matching 5 bases. Gene TRBJ2-1 matches the end of the DNA better, so the J call may be wrong. The germline V gene has CDR1 SNHLY and CDR2 FYNNEI. The CDR3 consists of 19 residues. CDR3 DNA sequence: TGTGCCAGCAGTGGACAATCTATTAGTAGCGTGAGGGGCCTCAATGAGCAGTTCTTC. This gives the protein CASSGQSISSVRGLNEQFF.